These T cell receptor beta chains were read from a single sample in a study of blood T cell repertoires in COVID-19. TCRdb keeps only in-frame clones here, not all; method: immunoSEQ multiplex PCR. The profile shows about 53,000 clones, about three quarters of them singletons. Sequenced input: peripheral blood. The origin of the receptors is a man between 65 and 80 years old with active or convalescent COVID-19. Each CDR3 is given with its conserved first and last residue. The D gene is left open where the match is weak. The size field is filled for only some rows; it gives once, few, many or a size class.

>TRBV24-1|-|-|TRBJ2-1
CATSDWLGGEQFF
TGTGCCACCAGTGATTGGCTGGGGGGTGAGCAGTTCTTC
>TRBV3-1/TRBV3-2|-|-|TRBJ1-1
CASSRADRWTEAFF
TGTGCCAGCAGCCGTGCGGACAGATGGACTGAAGCTTTCTTT
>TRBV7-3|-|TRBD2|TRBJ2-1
CASSAGLAGNFEQFF
TGTGCCAGCAGCGCGGGACTAGCGGGAAATTTTGAGCAGTTCTTC
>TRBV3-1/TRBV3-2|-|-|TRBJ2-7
CASSQGRFSYEQYF
TGTGCCAGCAGCCAGGGGCGGTTTTCCTACGAGCAGTACTTC
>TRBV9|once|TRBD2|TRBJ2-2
CASSYLAGGPSGTGELFF
TGTGCCAGCAGCTACCTAGCGGGAGGGCCCTCAGGCACCGGGGAGCTGTTTTTT
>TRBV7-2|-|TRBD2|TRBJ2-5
CASSPPGGKLETQYF
TGTGCCAGCAGCCCCCCGGGAGGCAAGCTCGAGACCCAGTACTTC
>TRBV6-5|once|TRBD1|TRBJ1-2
CASSTGQGGGYTF
TGTGCCAGCAGTACCGGACAGGGTGGTGGCTACACCTTC
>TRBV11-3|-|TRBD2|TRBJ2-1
CASSFASGRSLNEQFF
TGTGCCAGCAGCTTTGCTAGCGGGAGATCCCTCAATGAGCAGTTCTTC
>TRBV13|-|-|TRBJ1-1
CASSSDLRDTEAFF
TGTGCCAGCAGCTCGGACCTCAGGGACACTGAAGCTTTCTTT
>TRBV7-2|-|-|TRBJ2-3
CASSLTRTERTDTQYF
TGTGCCAGCAGCCTCACCCGGACAGAGCGCACAGATACGCAGTATTTT
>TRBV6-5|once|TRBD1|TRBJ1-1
CASRTGGLMNTEAFF
TGTGCCAGCAGGACAGGGGGTCTGATGAACACTGAAGCTTTCTTT